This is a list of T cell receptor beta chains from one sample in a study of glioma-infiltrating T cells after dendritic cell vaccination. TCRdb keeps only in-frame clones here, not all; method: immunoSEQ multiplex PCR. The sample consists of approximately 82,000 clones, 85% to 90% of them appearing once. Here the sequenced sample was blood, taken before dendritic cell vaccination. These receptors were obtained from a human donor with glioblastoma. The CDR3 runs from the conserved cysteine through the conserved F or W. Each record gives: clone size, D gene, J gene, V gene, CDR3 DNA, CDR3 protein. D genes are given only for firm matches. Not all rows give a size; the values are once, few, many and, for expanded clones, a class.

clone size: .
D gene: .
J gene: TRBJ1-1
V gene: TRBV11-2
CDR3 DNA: TGTGCCAGCAGCTTAGTCGGGATCGGGGGTAGGGGGGGCACTGAAGCTTTCTTT
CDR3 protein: CASSLVGIGGRGGTEAFF

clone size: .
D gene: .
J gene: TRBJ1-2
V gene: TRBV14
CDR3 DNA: TGTGCCAGCAGCCCCACCGCCTTGACAGGTGGCTACACCTTC
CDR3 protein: CASSPTALTGGYTF

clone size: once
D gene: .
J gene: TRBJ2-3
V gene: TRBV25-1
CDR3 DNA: TGTGCCAGCAGTGTCGCCGGTAGCACTCTGACAGATACGCAGTATTTT
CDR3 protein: CASSVAGSTLTDTQYF

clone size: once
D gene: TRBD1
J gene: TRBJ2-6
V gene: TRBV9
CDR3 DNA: TGTGCCAGCAGGGGACAGGGTAGGGCTGGGGCCAACGTCCTGACTTTC
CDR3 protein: CASRGQGRAGANVLTF

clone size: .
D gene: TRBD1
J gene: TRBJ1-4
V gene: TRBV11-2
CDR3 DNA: TGTGCCAGCAGCTTAGCAGGGGGCAGAGAAAAACTGTTTTTT
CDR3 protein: CASSLAGGREKLFF

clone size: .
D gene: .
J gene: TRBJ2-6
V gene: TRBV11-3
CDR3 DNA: TGTGCCAGCAGTAGGGAATCCGGGAGAACCTCTGGGGCCAACGTCCTGACTTTC
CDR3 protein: CASSRESGRTSGANVLTF

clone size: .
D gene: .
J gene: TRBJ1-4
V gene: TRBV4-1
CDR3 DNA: TGCGCCAGCAGCCAGACCCCGGACATGTTCGAAAAACTGTTTTTT
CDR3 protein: CASSQTPDMFEKLFF

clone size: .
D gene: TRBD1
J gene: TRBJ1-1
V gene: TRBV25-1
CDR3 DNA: TGTGCCAGCAGTGTGACAGGGGTTGCGAACACTGAAGCTTTCTTT
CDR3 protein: CASSVTGVANTEAFF

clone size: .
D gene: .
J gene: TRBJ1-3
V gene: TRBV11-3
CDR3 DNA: TGTGCCAGCAGTTGGACATCTGGAAACACCATATATTTT
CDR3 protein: CASSWTSGNTIYF

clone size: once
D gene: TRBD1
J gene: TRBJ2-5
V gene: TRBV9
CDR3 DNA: TGTGCCAGCAGCGTAGCACCAGGGGGAGAGACCCAGTACTTC
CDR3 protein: CASSVAPGGETQYF

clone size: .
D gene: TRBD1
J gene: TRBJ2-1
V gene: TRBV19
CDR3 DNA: TGTGCCAGTAGTGCACCGGGACAGGGGCGCTATGAGCAGTTCTTC
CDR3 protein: CASSAPGQGRYEQFF

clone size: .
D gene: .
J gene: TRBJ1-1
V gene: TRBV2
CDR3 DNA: TGTGCCAGCAGTAGGTCCCCGGGTGGCGCTGAAGCTTTCTTT
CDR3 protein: CASSRSPGGAEAFF

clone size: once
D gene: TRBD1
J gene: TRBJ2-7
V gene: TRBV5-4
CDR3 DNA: TGTGCCAGCAGCTCCGGTTTGGGACAGCTATCCTACGAGCAGTACTTC
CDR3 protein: CASSSGLGQLSYEQYF

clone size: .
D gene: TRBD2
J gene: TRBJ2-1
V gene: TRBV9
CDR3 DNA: TGTGCCAGCAGCCCCGGACTAGCGGTCTACAATGAGCAGTTCTTC
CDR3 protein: CASSPGLAVYNEQFF

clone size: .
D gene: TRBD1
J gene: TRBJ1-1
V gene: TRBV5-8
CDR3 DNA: TGTGCCAGCAGCTCGACAGGGTGGGTCACTGAAGCTTTCTTT
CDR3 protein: CASSSTGWVTEAFF

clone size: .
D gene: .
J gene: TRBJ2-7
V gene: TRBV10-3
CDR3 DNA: TGTGCCATCAAGGACAGATTTACCACCTACGAGCAGTACTTC
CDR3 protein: CAIKDRFTTYEQYF

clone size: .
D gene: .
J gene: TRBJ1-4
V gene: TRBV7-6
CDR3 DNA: TGTGCCAGCAGTTCCGGGTCCAATAATGAAAAACTGTTTTTT
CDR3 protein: CASSSGSNNEKLFF

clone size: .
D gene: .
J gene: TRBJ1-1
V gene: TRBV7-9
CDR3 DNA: TGTGCCAGCAGCCATGGGAGGGGTGGTATCGAGGAAGCTTTCTTT
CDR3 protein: CASSHGRGGIEEAFF

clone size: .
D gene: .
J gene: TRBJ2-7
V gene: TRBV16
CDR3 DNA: TGTGCCAGCAGCCAAGTCTCAGGTAGCTACGAGCAGTACTTC
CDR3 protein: CASSQVSGSYEQYF

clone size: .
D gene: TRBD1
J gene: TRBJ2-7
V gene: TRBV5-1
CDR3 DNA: TGCGCCAGCAGCTTCGGACAGGGTAGATCCTACGAGCAGTACTTC
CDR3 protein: CASSFGQGRSYEQYF

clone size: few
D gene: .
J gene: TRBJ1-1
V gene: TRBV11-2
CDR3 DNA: TGTGCCAGCAGCTGGCCCGCCGGCTCCGGGAGGGTCACTGAAGCTTTCTTT
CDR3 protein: CASSWPAGSGRVTEAFF

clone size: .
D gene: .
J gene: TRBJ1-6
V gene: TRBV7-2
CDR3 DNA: TGTGCCAGCAGCTTAAGAGGTCTCGATAATTCACCCCTCCACTTT
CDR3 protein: CASSLRGLDNSPLHF

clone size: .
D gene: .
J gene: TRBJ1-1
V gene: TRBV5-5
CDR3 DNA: TGTGCCAGCAGCTTGGTTCCGGGGGCTGAAGCTTTCTTT
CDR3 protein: CASSLVPGAEAFF

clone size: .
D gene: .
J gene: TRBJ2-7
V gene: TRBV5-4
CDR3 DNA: TGTGCCAGCAGCTTGGGTGGCGGCAGGCGGGACGAGCAGTACTTC
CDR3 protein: CASSLGGGRRDEQYF

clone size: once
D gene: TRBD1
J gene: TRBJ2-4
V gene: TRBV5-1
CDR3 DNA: TGCGCCAGCCGGGACAGGGGGATGGACATTCAGTACTTC
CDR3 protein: CASRDRGMDIQYF

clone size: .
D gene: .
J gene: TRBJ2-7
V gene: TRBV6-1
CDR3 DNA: TGTGCCAGCAGCATCCGAGAGGTCGACGAGCAGTACTTC
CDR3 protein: CASSIREVDEQYF

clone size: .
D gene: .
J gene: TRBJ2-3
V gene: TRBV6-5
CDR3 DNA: TGTGCCAGCAGTCAGCGGCTGGGCACAGATACGCAGTATTTT
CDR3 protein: CASSQRLGTDTQYF

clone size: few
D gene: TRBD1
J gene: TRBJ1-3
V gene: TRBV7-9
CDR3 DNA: TGTGCCAGCAGCCCCTCCCGGGACAGGGGGCCGTCTGGAAACACCATATATTTT
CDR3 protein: CASSPSRDRGPSGNTIYF

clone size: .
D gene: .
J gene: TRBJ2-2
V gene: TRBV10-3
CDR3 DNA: TGTGCCATAGCGCCCGGTGAGGTCGGGGAGCTGTTTTTT
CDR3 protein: CAIAPGEVGELFF

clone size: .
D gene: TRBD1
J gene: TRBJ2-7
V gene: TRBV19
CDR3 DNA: TGTGCCAGTAGTATTCTACCGGGACAGGGGACCTACGAGCAGTACTTC
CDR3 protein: CASSILPGQGTYEQYF

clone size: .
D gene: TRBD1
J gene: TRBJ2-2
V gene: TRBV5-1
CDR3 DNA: TGCGCCAGCACATTGGGGACAGGCACCGGGGAGCTGTTTTTT
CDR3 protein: CASTLGTGTGELFF

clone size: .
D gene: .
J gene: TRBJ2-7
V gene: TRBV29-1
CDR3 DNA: TGCAGCGCTCAGGGTACCGAGCAGTACTTC
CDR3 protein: CSAQGTEQYF

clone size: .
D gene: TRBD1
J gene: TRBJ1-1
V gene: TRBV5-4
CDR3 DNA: TGTGCCAGCAGCTTATTAGGGGGCGCCTTCGACACTGAAGCTTTCTTT
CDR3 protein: CASSLLGGAFDTEAFF

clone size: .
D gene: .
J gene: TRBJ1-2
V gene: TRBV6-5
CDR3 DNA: TGTGCCAGCAGACGGGCGGGGGGCGCCGTCTATGGCTACACCTTC
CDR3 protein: CASRRAGGAVYGYTF

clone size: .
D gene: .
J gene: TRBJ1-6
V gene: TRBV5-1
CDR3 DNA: TGCGCCAGCAGCTTGGAAGGAGTCTACTATAATTCACCCCTCCACTTT
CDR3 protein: CASSLEGVYYNSPLHF

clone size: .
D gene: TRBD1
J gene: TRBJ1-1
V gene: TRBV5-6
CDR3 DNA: TGTGCCAGCAGCCGGACAGGGGAGGGCACTGAAGCTTTCTTT
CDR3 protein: CASSRTGEGTEAFF

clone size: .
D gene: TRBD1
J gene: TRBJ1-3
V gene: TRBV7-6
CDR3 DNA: TGTGCCAGCAGCTCTGGGACAGGGGGAAACACCATATATTTT
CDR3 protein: CASSSGTGGNTIYF

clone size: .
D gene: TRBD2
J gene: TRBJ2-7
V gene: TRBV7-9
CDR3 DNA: TGTGCCAGCAGCTTAGCGCGGGGACTAGCGGGAGAGGTCGAGCAGTACTTC
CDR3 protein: CASSLARGLAGEVEQYF

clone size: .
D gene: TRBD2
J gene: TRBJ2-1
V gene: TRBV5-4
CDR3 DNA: TGTGCCAGCAGCTTGGAGACTAGCGGCCGAAGGAATGAGCAGTTCTTC
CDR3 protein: CASSLETSGRRNEQFF

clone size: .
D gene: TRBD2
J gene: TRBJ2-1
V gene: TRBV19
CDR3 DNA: TGTGCCAGTAGTTCCACTACTAGCGGGGTAAATGAGCAGTTCTTC
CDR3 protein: CASSSTTSGVNEQFF

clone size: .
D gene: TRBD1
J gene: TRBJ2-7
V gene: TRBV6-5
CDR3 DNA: TGTGCCAGCAGAATTGACAGGGGGACCTACGAGCAGTACTTC
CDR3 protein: CASRIDRGTYEQYF

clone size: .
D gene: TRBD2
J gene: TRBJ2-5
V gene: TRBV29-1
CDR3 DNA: TGCAGCGTTGAACCAACTAGCGGGGAAGAGACCCAGTACTTC
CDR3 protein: CSVEPTSGEETQYF

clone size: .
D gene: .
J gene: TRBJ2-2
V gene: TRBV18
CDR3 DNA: TGTGCCAGCTCACCATTACAGGGCACCGGGGAGCTGTTTTTT
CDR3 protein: CASSPLQGTGELFF

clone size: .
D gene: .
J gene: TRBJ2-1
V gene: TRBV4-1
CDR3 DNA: TGCGCCAGCAGCCAAGCCCCCCTCGGGTTCTCCTACAATGAGCAGTTCTTC
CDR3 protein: CASSQAPLGFSYNEQFF

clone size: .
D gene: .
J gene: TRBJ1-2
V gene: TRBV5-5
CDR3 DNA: TGTGCCAGCACTCCGGACTCTCACTATGGCTACACCTTC
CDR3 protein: CASTPDSHYGYTF

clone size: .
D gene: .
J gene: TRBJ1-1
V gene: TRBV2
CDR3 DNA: TGTGCCAGCAGTGAACGGGTGAGAGGTTTCTTT
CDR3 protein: CASSERVRGFF

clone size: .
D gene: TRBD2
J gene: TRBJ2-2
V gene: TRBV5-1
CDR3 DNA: TGCGCCAGCAGCTTCCGGACTAGCGGGTCCACCGGGGAGCTGTTTTTT
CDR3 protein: CASSFRTSGSTGELFF

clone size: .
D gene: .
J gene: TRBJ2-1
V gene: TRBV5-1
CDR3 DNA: TGCGCCAGCAGCTTGGTTAGCGGATCGCCTGCGTCCTACAATGAGCAGTTCTTC
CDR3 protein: CASSLVSGSPASYNEQFF

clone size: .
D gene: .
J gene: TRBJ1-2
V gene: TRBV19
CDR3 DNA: TGTGCCAGTAGTATCGGGAGAATTGGCTATGGCTACACCTTC
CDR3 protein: CASSIGRIGYGYTF

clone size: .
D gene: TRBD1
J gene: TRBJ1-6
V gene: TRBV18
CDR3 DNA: TGTGCCAGCGGCAGGACAGGGGATTATAATTCACCCCTCCACTTT
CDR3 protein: CASGRTGDYNSPLHF